Given below is one T cell receptor (beta chain) in context. Its antigen is not identified. This record comes from a study of blood T cells in healthy people across ages. Overall study findings and caveats: In these data, TCR beta diversity tracked strongly with naive T cell percentage.

Next came a second PCR, run for about 7 to 11 cycles, which used a sample-barcoded 5' primer along with a J-beta primer mix. MiXCR, run by TCRdb on the 5' RACE reads, gives a single entry per CDR3 protein. Of 1.5 million to 2 million distinct CDR3 sequences listed, roughly two fifths are singletons. Between the trimmed V and J ends, which lost 2 bases and 3 bases, there was a span of 10 bases. Germline CDR1 reads SGDLS; CDR2 reads YYNGEE. CDR3 length: 14 residues. This TCR came from a human donor in good health. The sequenced sample consisted of blood. This chain connects TRBV9 to TRBJ2-3, with D uncertain. The CDR3 bases are TGTGCCAGCAGCGTTGTATCGGAGACAGATACGCAGTATTTT. Translating gives CASSVVSETDTQYF.